This T cell receptor (beta chain) stems from a study of beta chain features in type 1 diabetes. To note about this clone: Its antigen is still unknown.

Notes on the study in general: Unsettled here was the matter of whether HLA type influences TCRB rearrangement. TCRB repertoires of naive, central memory and Treg cells appeared more similar among patients than among healthy donors.

Every isolated RNA sample was fully reverse transcribed, so sequencing captured expressed TCRB transcripts. Clones were sequenced by immunoSEQ multiplex PCR, and TCRdb holds only the in-frame ones, with some missing. The repertoire consists of 250,000 to 350,000 clones, with about 15% occurring once and the leading ten covering around 7%. This CDR3 has 14 amino acids. Trimming removed 4 bases from V and 3 bases from J, with 14 bases in between. From germline, CDR1 is SGDLS and CDR2 YYNGEE. The sequencing input was central memory CD4+ T cells from blood. The chain combines TRBV9 with TRBJ2-7; D call uncertain. This TCR was recovered from a man aged 25-45 years in good health. In nucleotides, the CDR3 is TGTGCCAGCAGCCCACTGGACGGTATCTACGAGCAGTACTTC. It is translated as CASSPLDGIYEQYF.